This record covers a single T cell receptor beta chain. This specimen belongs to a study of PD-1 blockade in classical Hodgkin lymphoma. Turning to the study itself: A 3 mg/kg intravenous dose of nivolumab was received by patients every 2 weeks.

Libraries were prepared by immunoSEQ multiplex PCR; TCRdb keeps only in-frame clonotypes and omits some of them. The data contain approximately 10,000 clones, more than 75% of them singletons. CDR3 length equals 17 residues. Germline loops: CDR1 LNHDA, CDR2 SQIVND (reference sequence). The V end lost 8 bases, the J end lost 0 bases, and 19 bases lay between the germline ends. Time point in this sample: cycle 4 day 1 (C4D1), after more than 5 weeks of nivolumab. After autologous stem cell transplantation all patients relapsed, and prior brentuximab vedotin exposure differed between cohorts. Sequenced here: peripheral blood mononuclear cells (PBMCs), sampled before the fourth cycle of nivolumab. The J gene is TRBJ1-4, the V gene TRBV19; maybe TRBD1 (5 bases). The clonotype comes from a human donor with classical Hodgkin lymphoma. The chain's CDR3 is CASRTRRGFATNEKLFF. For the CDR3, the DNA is TGTGCCAGTCGTACTAGGCGGGGGTTCGCAACTAATGAAAAACTGTTTTTT.